Listed here are 5 T cell receptor beta chains from one sample, sequenced in a study of PD-L1 blockade in urothelial cancer. Assay: immunoSEQ multiplex PCR; the TCRdb copy retains only in-frame clones and omits some. The table has about 120,000 clones, roughly 89% seen once. The time point here: peripheral blood 6 weeks after treatment start. This material consisted of PBMCs, taken around atezolizumab (anti-PD-L1) treatment. These receptors originate from a man aged 55 to 69 with urothelial cancer.

V and J are TRBV5-1 and TRBJ2-3, with D possibly matching TRBD1 (5 bases). The CDR3 is made up of 14 amino acids. CDR1 is SGHRS, CDR2 YFSETQ, per germline. V was clipped by 4 bases and J by 0 bases, with 9 bases between them. In DNA form, the CDR3 reads TGCGCCAGCAGCCTACAGGCTAGCACAGATACGCAGTATTTT. This translates into CASSLQASTDTQYF.

As concerns this clone: This specimen includes other DNA sequences encoding the same CDR3. V gene TRBV7-3 combines with J gene TRBJ2-2, with D hard to call. The CDR3 is 14 amino acids. Trimming cost V 2 bases and J 1 base, with 5 bases left between them. Germline values: CDR1 SGHTA, CDR2 FQGTGA. The CDR3 loop is CASSLGQNTGELFF. The CDR3 nucleotides read TGTGCCAGCAGCTTAGGCCAGAACACCGGGGAGCTGTTTTTT. The full variable domain, completed using reference TRBV7-3 and TRBJ2-2, is GAGVSQTPSNKVTEKGKYVELRCDPISGHTALYWYRQSLGQGPEFLIYFQGTGAADDSGLPNDRFFAVRPEGSVSTLKIQRTERGDSAVYLCASSLGQNTGELFFGEGSRLTVL.

V gene TRBV29-1 combines with J gene TRBJ1-1, with 7 bases aligning to TRBD1. CDR3 length: 15 amino acids. V was clipped by 6 bases and J by 3 bases; unmatched bases: 13. Germline-derived CDR1 and CDR2 are SQVTM and ANQGSEA. Here the CDR3 reads CSVESGTARDTEAFF. Here the CDR3 DNA reads TGCAGCGTAGAATCCGGGACAGCCAGGGACACTGAAGCTTTCTTT.

This clone was seen a single time. The V call is TRBV27, the J call TRBJ2-3; TRBD2 matches 9 bases. There are 15 residues in the CDR3. V lost 6 bases, J lost 3 bases, and 7 bases stayed unmatched. CDR1 MNHEY and CDR2 SMNVEV come from the germline V gene (reference sequence). The CDR3 DNA follows: TGTGCCAGCAGCACGCGGGGGGGCTGGACAGATACGCAGTATTTT. Residues: CASSTRGGWTDTQYF.

V gene TRBV7-9 combines with J gene TRBJ2-3, with 10 bases that match TRBD2. Germline V gene lookup returns CDR1 SEHNR and CDR2 FQNEAQ (reference sequence). This CDR3 is 16 amino acids long. Trimming removed 5 bases from V and 0 bases from J; junction bases left unmatched: 5. CDR3 in DNA: TGTGCCAGCAGCGATGGACTAGCGGAGAGCACAGATACGCAGTATTTT. Protein: CASSDGLAESTDTQYF.